Reported below is one TCR beta chain. In this sample, this clone turned up a few times. Its antigen is not yet known. No per-base quality is available; no much larger clone lies one base away. The entire amount of isolated RNA was reverse transcribed using the High Capacity cDNA Reverse Transcription Kit, so the sequenced TCRB transcripts were expressed ones. Deep immunoSEQ sequencing was applied to naive, central memory and regulatory T cell samples, giving an average of around 3.4 million total reads per sample. Sorted cells were lysed in RLT buffer and RNA was extracted with DNase-treated RNeasy Micro or Mini kits, depending on cell number. To prevent cross-contamination, each cell subset was processed individually, whereas patient and healthy donor samples were processed jointly. The immunoSEQ multiplex PCR was used to amplify TCRB sequences from cDNA, yielding 87-bp fragments that span the CDR3 region. The amplicons were sequenced using the Illumina HiSeq platform. On the study's bioinformatics: Synthetic template baselines were used to correct PCR bias computationally, reads within Hamming distance 2 were collapsed together, and singletons that could not be merged were discarded. Reads were aligned against IMGT so that V, D and J genes, CDR3 length and insertions or deletions at six rearrangement sites could be assigned. Clonotype counts were normalized to sorted cell number within each subset before computing true diversity and Gini coefficients with the tcR R package. The overlap coefficient, calculated on TCRB nucleotide sequences, was used to measure repertoire sharing. As a proxy for the pre-selection repertoire, out-of-frame TCRB sequences from naive cells were analyzed. Sourced from immuneACCESS, this table was stored by TCRdb with only in-frame sequences that have V and J called. A share of the clones is absent; for the studies checked, an unresolved V gene accounts for under half, and the remainder has no known explanation. V and J calls and clone size are as listed in that table; D and trimming were resolved from the DNA. The sample table shows about 700,000 clones, and around an eighth are seen once. Of the sample, approximately 0.021% is held by the ten largest clones.

Each donor gave one peripheral blood draw, averaging roughly 0.11 L, which was collected into heparinised tubes. A BD FACSAria II was used to sort naive, central memory, regulatory and stem cell-like memory CD4+ T cells with a panel that included CD45RO, CCR7, CD25, CD127, CD95 and CD27. All sorted populations exceeded 98% purity. PBMCs were separated immediately by Lymphoprep density gradient centrifugation and were stained directly, without being cultured. So that batch effects would be minimized, each experiment stained and sorted samples in pairs, pairing one healthy donor with one patient. V is reduced by 7 bases and J by 1 base, leaving a spacing of 13 bases between them. From the cysteine through the phenylalanine, the CDR3 covers 14 amino acids. Left in the record is the CDR3 DNA by itself, 42 bases read in frame from the first base. The germline V gene encodes CDR1 MGHDK and CDR2 SYGVNS.

This sample is part of a study of beta chain features in type 1 diabetes (dated by TCRdb to 2017 to 2018). Regarding the complete study: Patients and healthy donors did not differ in mean age, gender distribution, total cell number or subset yield. A total of about 110,000,000 sorted cells were examined across all samples, and a strong correlation was observed between cell number per subset and RNA yield. The study compared TCRB repertoires of sorted circulating CD4+ T cell subsets between recently diagnosed type 1 diabetes patients and matched healthy donors. Whereas all 30 or so donors provided naive and central memory subsets, regulatory and stem cell-like memory subsets were isolated from just 8 patients and roughly eight healthy donors. Results the study describes overall, beyond this receptor: Sequencing cDNA rather than genomic DNA could over-represent highly expressing activated cells, although activation and CD3 levels did not differ between groups. Fewer insertions and more nucleotide deletions at VDJ recombination sites were observed in patients with type 1 diabetes, implying thymic rearrangement abnormalities. HLA sub-analyses involved small numbers of individuals, so any influence of HLA type on TCRB rearrangement remained unresolved. In all four CD4+ subsets, TCRB CDR3 length was moderately but significantly shorter in type 1 diabetes patients. PCR may preferentially amplify shorter templates, but because patient and control samples were amplified and corrected together, any resulting skew would affect both groups equally. Naive, central memory and regulatory TCRB repertoires appeared to be more similar among patients than among healthy donors.

This TCR came from a man younger than 35 with type 1 diabetes. Recombination joined TRBV25-1 with TRBJ1-1; the D region possibly corresponds to TRBD1 (5 bases align). Sequenced input: naive CD4+ T cells from blood. Explained via the paper, the cell subset or site label denotes: true naive CD4+ T cells. In nucleotides, the sequence is TGTGCCAGCAAATCCCTACAGGAGAACACTGAAGCTTTCTTT. Translated, it reads CASKSLQENTEAFF.